The rows below give T cell receptor beta chains drawn from one sample of a study of graft-versus-host responses after intestinal transplantation. The antigens these receptors bind are not known. Repertoires were generated with immunoSEQ multiplex PCR, while TCRdb's copy carries only in-frame clones and drops some. The data show about 86,000 clones, roughly 90% seen once. Sequences were derived from unstimulated CD4+ T cells sorted from spleen or lymph node cells, sampled before transplant. Receptors were obtained from a human donor who was the organ donor for an intestinal transplant. CDR3s include the opening cysteine and the closing phenylalanine or tryptophan. The order of the fields is V gene, J gene, D gene, clone size, CDR3 length, CDR3 DNA, CDR3 protein. D genes are given only for firm matches. The size of a clone is reported for some rows only, either as once, few or many, or as a class for expanded clones.

>TRBV18|TRBJ2-1|TRBD2|.|15
TGTGCCAGCTCATACTCTTCGCGGGGGAACAATGAGCAGTTCTTC
CASSYSSRGNNEQFF
>TRBV5-1|TRBJ2-1|TRBD2|.|15
TGCGCCAGCAGCGCACTAGCGGGGGGGCCCTATGAGCAGTTCTTC
CASSALAGGPYEQFF
>TRBV11-3|TRBJ2-3|TRBD1|.|15
TGTGCCAGCAGCCCCCGGACAGGTAGCACAGATACGCAGTATTTT
CASSPRTGSTDTQYF
>TRBV9|TRBJ1-4|.|once|16
TGTGCCAGCAGCGAGCAACCCGGGACACGACATGAAAAACTGTTTTTT
CASSEQPGTRHEKLFF
>TRBV30|TRBJ2-6|.|.|13
TGTGCCTGGAGTTTTACTGGGGCCAACGTCCTGACTTTC
CAWSFTGANVLTF
>TRBV2|TRBJ1-5|TRBD1|.|13
TGTGCCAGCAGGCGACAGGGGTATCAGCCCCAGCATTTT
CASRRQGYQPQHF
>TRBV7-2|TRBJ2-7|TRBD2|.|17
TGTGCCAGCAGCTTACGGACTAGCGGGAGGGGTTCTGTTAGGCAGTACTTC
CASSLRTSGRGSVRQYF
>TRBV18|TRBJ2-7|TRBD2|.|15
TGTGCCAGCTCACCGGTCGCGGGGGTTGGCCACGAGCAGTACTTC
CASSPVAGVGHEQYF
>TRBV30|TRBJ2-1|.|.|13
TGTGCCTGGGCCAGAACTAGGGACAATGAGCAGTTCTTC
CAWARTRDNEQFF
>TRBV5-1|TRBJ1-2|.|.|16
TGCGCCAGCAGCTCGCGGGGGCCCGCGGGTAGCTATGGCTACACCTTC
CASSSRGPAGSYGYTF
>TRBV19|TRBJ1-4|.|.|17
TGTGCCAGCGCCCACCGGGACACCTCTGCAACTAATGAAAAACTGTTTTTT
CASAHRDTSATNEKLFF
>TRBV29-1|TRBJ2-1|.|.|12
TGCAGCGTTGGGGGCCTTTACAATGAGCAGTTCTTC
CSVGGLYNEQFF
>TRBV30|TRBJ2-3|.|.|16
TGTGCCTGGAGGGAGGCGGGCAGGCCCTCGGCAGATACGCAGTATTTT
CAWREAGRPSADTQYF
>TRBV11-3|TRBJ2-2|TRBD2|.|16
TGTGCCAGCAGCTTAGGGGGAGGGCCCGACACCGGGGAGCTGTTTTTT
CASSLGGGPDTGELFF
>TRBV6-1|TRBJ2-3|.|once|13
TGTGCCAGCAGTACAACCGGGACAGATACGCAGTATTTT
CASSTTGTDTQYF
>TRBV7-2|TRBJ1-5|.|.|13
TGTGCCAGCAGCCTCGCGGGTGATCAGCCCCAGCATTTT
CASSLAGDQPQHF
>TRBV6-5|TRBJ1-6|TRBD1|few|15
TGTGCCACCCTACGGGACAGGCCTTATAATTCACCCCTCCACTTT
CATLRDRPYNSPLHF
>TRBV28|TRBJ2-7|TRBD2|once|14
TGTGCCAGCAGTCCTAGCGGGAGGGGATACGAGCAGTACTTC
CASSPSGRGYEQYF
>TRBV6-5|TRBJ1-1|.|once|15
TGTGCCAGCAGTTACTCGTATGTCTTGAACACTGAAGCTTTCTTT
CASSYSYVLNTEAFF
>TRBV7-9|TRBJ2-7|TRBD1|.|12
TGTGCCAGCAACGGACAGGGCTACGAGCAGTACTTC
CASNGQGYEQYF
>TRBV21-1|TRBJ2-2|.|.|14
TGTGCCAGCAGCAAATCCAGGCTCCCCGGGGAGCTGTTTTTT
CASSKSRLPGELFF
>TRBV7-3|TRBJ2-3|.|.|16
TGTGCCAGCAGCTTAACGTTTCAGGTGGGCCCAGATACGCAGTATTTT
CASSLTFQVGPDTQYF
>TRBV6-5|TRBJ2-1|TRBD2|.|14
TGTGCCAGCACCAGACTAGCGGGGCCCCGGGAGCAGTTCTTC
CASTRLAGPREQFF
>TRBV30|TRBJ1-3|.|.|14
TGTGCCTGGAGCGGCGGAAACTCTGGAAACACCATATATTTT
CAWSGGNSGNTIYF
>TRBV27|TRBJ2-2|TRBD2|once|16
TGTGCCAGCAGTTCGGGACTAGCGGGAGGCACCGGGGAGCTGTTTTTT
CASSSGLAGGTGELFF
>TRBV6-5|TRBJ1-1|TRBD1|few|14
TGTGCCAGCAGTCGGACAGGGTATTCGACTGAAGCTTTCTTT
CASSRTGYSTEAFF
>TRBV2|TRBJ2-1|.|.|11
TGTGCCAGCAGCCCCCTCAATGAGCAGTTCTTC
CASSPLNEQFF